This TCR beta chain comes out of a study of early T cells in non-severe SARS-CoV-2 infection. Unique molecular identifier tags were affixed to discrete cDNA molecules. TCRdb processed the 5' RACE reads anew with MiXCR; each CDR3 protein has one entry. The table shows around 49,000 distinct CDR3 sequences, with about 4.6% occurring only once. This clonotype has a count of ten or more. Deletions cut 0 bases from V and 8 bases from J, with 6 bases between. The CDR3 spans 13 residues. The germline V gene has CDR1 SGHKS and CDR2 YYEKEE (reference sequence). The chain links TRBV5-5 to TRBJ1-6; D gene ambiguous. This sequence originates from an adult who was a healthcare worker with PCR-confirmed SARS-CoV-2 infection or an uninfected control (not recorded which). The specimen sequenced was whole blood. The CDR3 protein is CASSLDGDSPLHF. DNA for the CDR3: TGTGCCAGCAGCTTGGACGGAGATTCACCCCTCCACTTT.